These 17 T cell receptor beta chains were sequenced from one sample in a study of blood T cell repertoires in COVID-19. Sequenced by immunoSEQ multiplex PCR; TCRdb stores in-frame clones only, minus some. The data hold around 140,000 clones, with 65% to 80% observed a single time. Material: peripheral blood. The receptor set was obtained from a man in his forties or fifties with acute or convalescent COVID-19.

This clone was seen only once. The V call is TRBV24-1, the J call TRBJ2-1, with 7 bases aligning to TRBD1. From germline, CDR1 is KGHDR and CDR2 SFDVKD. The junction had 9 bases not matched to a gene; V was cut back by 4 bases and J by 4 bases. The CDR3 has 16 residues. The CDR3: CATSDPRQGPYNEQFF. CDR3 in DNA: TGTGCCACCAGTGACCCACGACAGGGCCCATACAATGAGCAGTTCTTC.

The chain uses TRBV19 and TRBJ1-1; D is unclear. V lost 7 bases, J lost 8 bases, and 20 bases lay in between. CDR1 is LNHDA, CDR2 SQIVND, per germline (reference sequence). The length of the CDR3 is 14 residues. The CDR3 coding sequence is TGTGCCAGTACGAGAACCCGGTCGGGTTCGGAAGCTTTCTTT. Its translation: CASTRTRSGSEAFF.

The rearrangement uses TRBV19 and TRBJ1-1; TRBD1 might be the D (5 bases). Trimming removed 4 bases from V and 1 base from J, with 7 bases in between. Germline V gene sequence: CDR1 LNHDA, CDR2 SQIVND (reference sequence). The CDR3 length is 13 residues. CDR3 sequence (DNA): TGTGCCAGTAGTAGGCAGGGGAACACTGAAGCTTTCTTT. It yields the protein CASSRQGNTEAFF. Drawing the rest from reference TRBV19 and TRBJ1-1, the complete variable domain is DGGITQSPKYLFRKEGQNVTLSCEQNLNHDAMYWYRQDPGQGLRLIYYSQIVNDFQKGDIAEGYSVSREKKESFPLTVTSAQKNPTAFYLCASSRQGNTEAFFGQGTRLTVV.

The CDR3 coding sequence is TGTGCCAGCAGCTTGGCCGGGGGAGACTACGAGCAGTACTTC. This encodes CASSLAGGDYEQYF. The chain uses TRBV5-6 and TRBJ2-7; D may be TRBD2 (6 bases). The V gene's germline CDR1 is SGHDT and CDR2 YYEEEE. This CDR3 comprises 14 residues. The V gene lost 0 bases and the J gene lost 3 bases, with 10 bases spanning the gap.

The genes are TRBV18 and TRBJ1-1, with 10 nucleotides matching TRBD1. The CDR3 sequence is 16 residues long. With 3 bases clipped from V and 7 bases from J, the junction kept 11 bases outside the gene matches. Germline loops: CDR1 KGHSH, CDR2 LQKENI. The CDR3, as DNA: TGTGCCAGCTCACCTGACAGGGGGCTAATGTTGGGTGAAGCTTTCTTT. Encoded protein: CASSPDRGLMLGEAFF.

V is TRBV5-4 and J is TRBJ2-3; 7 positions agree with TRBD2. The CDR3 is 16 residues long. Germline CDR1 is SGHNT and CDR2 is YYREEE (reference sequence). V gave up 1 base and J gave up 0 bases; unmatched junction bases: 5. CDR3 sequence (DNA): TGTGCCAGCAGCTTGTACAGCGGGGTGAGCACAGATACGCAGTATTTT. This translates into CASSLYSGVSTDTQYF.

The genes are TRBV7-2 and TRBJ1-1; D is perhaps TRBD1 (6 bases). Germline values: CDR1 SGHTA, CDR2 FQGNSA. This CDR3 is 21 amino acids long. Trimming stripped 0 bases from V and 0 bases from J, with 26 bases between. As DNA, the CDR3 is TGTGCCAGCAGCTTAGCTCGATACGAGACAGGACCTAAGAGGGTGAACACTGAAGCTTTCTTT. It translates to CASSLARYETGPKRVNTEAFF.

The chain joins TRBV10-3 to TRBJ2-6; no reliable D call. Germline V lookup: CDR1 ENHRY, CDR2 SYGVKD. Between the trimmed V and J ends, which lost 11 bases and 1 base, there was a span of 9 bases. This CDR3 comprises 13 residues. The CDR3 region has the DNA TGTGCCCTATCCCCGTCTGGGGCCAACGTCCTGACTTTC. This codes for CALSPSGANVLTF.

This clone showed up just a few times. CDR3 bases: TGTGCCAGTAGTACAATAACAGGGATGAGGGATCAGCCCCAGCATTTT. Translation: CASSTITGMRDQPQHF. This chain connects TRBV19 to TRBJ1-5; D might be TRBD1 (6 bases). Germline-derived CDR1 and CDR2 are LNHDA and SQIVND (reference sequence). The CDR3 spans 16 residues. The V end was cut by 4 bases, the J end by 5 bases, with 18 bases between.

The genes are TRBV12-3 or TRBV12-4 and TRBJ1-4; 7 nucleotides match TRBD1. This CDR3 has 12 amino acids. Losses at the gene ends were 8 bases for V and 4 bases for J; bases not matched to a gene: 1. CDR3 sequence (DNA): TGTGCCAGCGGACAGGTTAATGAAAAACTGTTTTTT. It yields the protein CASGQVNEKLFF.

The rearrangement joins TRBV5-6 to TRBJ2-1; D is ambiguous. The germline gives CDR1 SGHDT, CDR2 YYEEEE. The CDR3 extends over 16 amino acids. V shed 3 bases and J shed 7 bases, with 20 bases lying between them. This CDR3 is CASSSFVTATVNEQFF. CDR3 nucleotide sequence: TGTGCCAGCAGCTCCTTCGTCACCGCTACGGTTAATGAGCAGTTCTTC.

This clone was counted a single time. Relative to the germline gene, one junction end is altered; a read error may explain this. This chain links TRBV11-3 with TRBJ2-3; TRBD1 matches at 7 bases. CDR1 and CDR2 from the germline V gene are SGHNT and YENEEA. The CDR3 has 14 amino acids. DNA of the CDR3: TGTGCCAGCAGCCTAGACAGGGCCACAGATACGCAGTATTTT. Translation: CASSLDRATDTQYF.

The chain links TRBV28 to TRBJ1-1; D may be TRBD1 (5 bases). The length of the CDR3 is 13 residues. V was clipped by 3 bases and J by 5 bases, with 10 bases between them. Germline V gene lookup returns CDR1 MDHEN and CDR2 SYDVKM. The CDR3 here is CASSFGGGTEAFF. The CDR3 DNA follows: TGTGCCAGCAGTTTCGGGGGAGGTACTGAAGCTTTCTTT.

A few counts support this clone. This chain links TRBV7-2 with TRBJ2-5, with 7 bases lining up with TRBD2. V was pared by 5 bases and J by 3 bases, with 6 bases of the junction left unmatched. CDR1 SGHTA and CDR2 FQGNSA come from the germline V gene. This CDR3 spans 14 amino acids. The CDR3 spells CASSQSAGEETQYF. The CDR3 nucleotides are TGTGCCAGCAGCCAATCGGCGGGGGAAGAGACCCAGTACTTC.

This rearrangement joins TRBV10-3 to TRBJ1-2; 8 bases fit TRBD1. J gave up 4 bases and V 2 bases, and 6 bases lay outside the gene matches. The germline V gene encodes CDR1 ENHRY and CDR2 SYGVKD. The CDR3 consists of 15 residues. The CDR3 here is CAISEGQGFSYGYTF. CDR3 in DNA: TGTGCCATCAGTGAGGGACAGGGTTTCTCCTATGGCTACACCTTC.

CDR3 region: CASSFGTYTEAFF. The CDR3 nucleotides are TGTGCCAGCAGTTTCGGGACTTACACTGAAGCTTTCTTT. The genes are TRBV6-5 and TRBJ1-1; tentatively, D is TRBD1 (5 bases). The CDR3 extends over 13 amino acids. Per the germline V gene, CDR1 is MNHEY and CDR2 is SVGAGI. V lost 4 bases, J lost 3 bases, and 9 bases lay in between.

The chain links TRBV30 to TRBJ1-2, with a possible D match to TRBD1 (5 bases). Trimming pared 6 bases from V and 6 bases from J, leaving 5 bases between. Germline values: CDR1 GTSNPN, CDR2 SVGIG (reference sequence). The CDR3 is 9 amino acids. CDR3: CACRDGYTF. Here the CDR3 DNA reads TGTGCCTGCAGGGATGGCTACACCTTC.